The text below deals with one TCR beta chain. The record originates from a study of OX40 agonist ivuxolimab in advanced cancers. Assay used: immunoSEQ multiplex PCR; TCRdb lists only in-frame clones, some missing. There are around 140,000 clones in the sample; about 93% occur only once, and 1% lies in the top ten. The CDR3 is 14 residues long. Germline CDR1 reads LNHDA; CDR2 reads SQIVND (reference sequence). V gave up 2 bases and J gave up 8 bases, with 15 bases separating them. The sequencing here drew on CD4+ or CD8+ T cells sorted from blood, taken in a trial of the OX40 agonist ivuxolimab. The chain combines TRBV19 with TRBJ1-1, with D possibly TRBD1 on 6 matching bases. The TCR comes from an adult with an advanced solid tumor such as melanoma, head and neck, liver or kidney cancer. The CDR3 reads CASSISPPGAEAFF. The CDR3 region has the DNA TGTGCCAGTAGTATAAGCCCCCCAGGGGCCGAAGCTTTCTTT.